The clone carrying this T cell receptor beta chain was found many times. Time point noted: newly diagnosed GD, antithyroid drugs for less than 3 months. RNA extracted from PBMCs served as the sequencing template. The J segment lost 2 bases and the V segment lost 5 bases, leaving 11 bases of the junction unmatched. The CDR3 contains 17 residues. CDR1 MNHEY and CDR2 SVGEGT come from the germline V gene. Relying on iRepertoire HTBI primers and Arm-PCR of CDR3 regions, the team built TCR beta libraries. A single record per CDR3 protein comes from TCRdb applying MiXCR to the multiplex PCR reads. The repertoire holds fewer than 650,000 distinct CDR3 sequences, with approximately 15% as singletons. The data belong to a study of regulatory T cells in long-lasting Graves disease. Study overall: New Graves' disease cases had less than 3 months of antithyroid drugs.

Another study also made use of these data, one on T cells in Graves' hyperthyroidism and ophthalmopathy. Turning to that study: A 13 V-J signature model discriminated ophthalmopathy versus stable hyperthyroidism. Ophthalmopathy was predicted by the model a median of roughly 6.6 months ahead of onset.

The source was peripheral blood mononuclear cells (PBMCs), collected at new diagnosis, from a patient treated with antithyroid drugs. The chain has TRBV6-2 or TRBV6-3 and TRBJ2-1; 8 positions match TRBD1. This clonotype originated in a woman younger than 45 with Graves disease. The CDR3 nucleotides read TGTGCCAGCAGTAGTCCCGGGACAGGTCCAACCTACAATGAGCAGTTCTTC. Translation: CASSSPGTGPTYNEQFF.